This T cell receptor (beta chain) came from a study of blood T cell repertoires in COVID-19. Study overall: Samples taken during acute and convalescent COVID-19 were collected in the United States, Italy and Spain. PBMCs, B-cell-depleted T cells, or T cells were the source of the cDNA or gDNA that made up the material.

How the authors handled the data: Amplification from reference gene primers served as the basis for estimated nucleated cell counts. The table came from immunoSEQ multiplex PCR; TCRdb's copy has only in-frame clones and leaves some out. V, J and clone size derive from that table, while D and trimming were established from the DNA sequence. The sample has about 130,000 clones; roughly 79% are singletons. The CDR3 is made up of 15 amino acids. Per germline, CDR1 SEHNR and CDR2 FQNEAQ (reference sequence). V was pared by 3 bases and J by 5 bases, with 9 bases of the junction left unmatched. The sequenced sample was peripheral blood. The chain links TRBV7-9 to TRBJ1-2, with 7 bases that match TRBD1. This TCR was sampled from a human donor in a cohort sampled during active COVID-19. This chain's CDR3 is CASSLAQGKGYGYTF. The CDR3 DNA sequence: TGTGCCAGCAGCTTGGCACAGGGGAAAGGGTATGGCTACACCTTC.